This paragraph reports one T cell receptor (beta chain). This specimen comes from a study of blood T cells in healthy people across ages. Background on the study: Capture via template switching afforded approximately one barcoded beta molecule per two T cells.

Germline-derived CDR1 and CDR2 are MNHNS and SASEGT. The CDR3 contains 16 residues. Trimming shortened V by 2 bases and J by 1 base, and 15 bases separated the two germline ends. PCR was performed a second time for roughly 7 to 12 cycles using a sample-barcoded 5' primer and a J-beta primer mix. Unique molecular identifiers of 12 random nucleotides labeled each cDNA. Per-sample output comprised a minimum of 2.5 million paired-end reads containing CDR3. One entry per CDR3 protein, called by TCRdb with MiXCR from the 5' RACE reads. There are about 720,000 distinct CDR3 sequences in the sample; approximately 22% occur only once, and 22% lies in the top ten.

Sequencing used blood. The rearrangement links TRBV6-1 to TRBJ2-7, with D hard to call. The sequence was obtained from an older man in good health. CDR3 loop: CASSENVVIFSYEQYV. The CDR3 DNA follows: TGTGCCAGCAGTGAAAATGTAGTTATCTTTTCCTACGAGCAGTACGTC.